Below are 3 T cell receptor beta chains sequenced from a single sample in a study of blood T cell repertoires in COVID-19. TCRdb's copy holds only in-frame clones and misses some; the assay was immunoSEQ multiplex PCR. The table records some 130,000 clones, around 86% of them present only once. Sequences were obtained from peripheral blood. These receptors were taken from a woman in her sixties or seventies with COVID-19, enrolled during active disease.

The CDR3 DNA reads as TGTGCCAGCAGCTTAGGCGGGGGCTACGAGCAGTACTTC. It is translated as CASSLGGGYEQYF. The J gene is TRBJ2-7, the V gene TRBV7-9; 7 positions match TRBD2. The V gene's germline CDR1 is SEHNR and CDR2 FQNEAQ (reference sequence). V trimming: 1 base; J trimming: 3 bases; junction bases outside the gene matches: 0. This CDR3 has 13 residues.

The J gene is TRBJ1-5, the V gene TRBV5-1; no definite D call. This CDR3 comprises 14 residues. CDR1 and CDR2 from the germline V gene are SGHRS and YFSETQ. Trimming took off 0 bases at V and 4 bases at J, with 8 bases between the two ends. CDR3 nucleotide sequence: TGCGCCAGCAGCTTGGGTGGCGGGAATCAGCCCCAGCATTTT. This encodes CASSLGGGNQPQHF.

V gene TRBV9 combines with J gene TRBJ2-3; 8 bases agree with TRBD2. This CDR3 comprises 14 residues. Germline V lookup: CDR1 SGDLS, CDR2 YYNGEE. V shed 0 bases and J 5 bases; nucleotides not matched to a gene: 2. CDR3 nucleotides: TGTGCCAGCAGCGTAGCGGGGGGGGTAGATACGCAGTATTTT. Amino acid sequence: CASSVAGGVDTQYF.